The 20 T cell receptor beta chains below come from one sample, sequenced in a study of blood T cell repertoires in COVID-19 (dated by TCRdb to 2020 to 2021). Preparation of the library involved the immunoSEQ multiplex PCR assay. TCRdb carries this immuneACCESS record with in-frame sequences only. Its versions omit some clonotypes, under half of them owing to an unresolved V gene in the studies checked, with the rest unexplained. For this sample there are 200,000 to 250,000 clones; approximately 78% appear just once. The top ten constitute under 8.5% of the sample. Material for sequencing was peripheral blood. The origin of the receptors is an elderly woman with COVID-19, enrolled during active disease.

The V call is TRBV18, the J call TRBJ1-6; 8 bases line up with TRBD1. The CDR3 runs 14 residues. The J segment lost 8 bases and the V segment lost 3 bases, leaving 3 bases of the junction unmatched. Germline CDR1 and CDR2: KGHSH and LQKENI. As DNA, the CDR3 is TGTGCCAGCTCACCCCTGGACAGGGATTCACCCCTCCACTTT. It encodes CASSPLDRDSPLHF.

V is TRBV5-1 and J is TRBJ2-3, with TRBD2 identical over 13 bases. Per the germline V gene, CDR1 is SGHRS and CDR2 is YFSETQ. The CDR3 extends over 17 amino acids. With 4 bases clipped from V and 6 bases from J, the junction kept 11 bases outside the gene matches. The CDR3 DNA reads TGCGCCAGCAGCCCCCTCGCGGGACTAGCGGGGCCGGATACGCAGTATTTT. Amino acids: CASSPLAGLAGPDTQYF.

V is TRBV5-4 and J is TRBJ1-1; D remains ambiguous. The CDR3 is 14 amino acids. Germline CDR1 and CDR2: SGHNT and YYREEE (reference sequence). The ends were cut back, 5 bases at V and 3 bases at J, with 14 bases in the middle. The CDR3 is CASREQGGYTEAFF. Here the CDR3 DNA reads TGTGCCAGCAGAGAACAAGGAGGGTACACTGAAGCTTTCTTT.

The V gene is TRBV30, the J gene TRBJ1-4; unclear D gene. The CDR3 is 13 residues long. Per the germline V gene, CDR1 is GTSNPN and CDR2 is SVGIG (reference sequence). V shed 4 bases and J shed 8 bases, with 14 bases lying between them. The DNA of the CDR3 is TGTGCCTGGAATCCGGGATTTGGAGAAAAACTGTTTTTT. It is translated as CAWNPGFGEKLFF.

The rearrangement uses TRBV28 and TRBJ1-6; D is possibly TRBD1 (5 bases). V shed 6 bases and J shed 8 bases, with 11 bases lying between them. The germline gives CDR1 MDHEN, CDR2 SYDVKM. This CDR3 has 13 amino acids. The DNA for the CDR3 is TGTGCCAGCAGAGGGGCGTTAGATTCACCCCTCCACTTT. Translating it yields CASRGALDSPLHF.

This rearrangement joins TRBV2 to TRBJ1-5; D ambiguous. The CDR3 runs to 14 residues. V lost 2 bases and J 4 bases, leaving 9 bases between the germline ends. CDR1 SNHLY and CDR2 FYNNEI come from the germline V gene. This CDR3 reads CASSELVRNQPQHF. The CDR3 coding sequence is TGTGCCAGCAGTGAATTAGTACGGAATCAGCCCCAGCATTTT.

DNA for the CDR3: TGTGCCAGCAGTAGCTCAGGGGCGGCTAATGAAAAACTGTTTTTT. Residues: CASSSSGAANEKLFF. The chain has TRBV2 and TRBJ1-4, with D possibly matching TRBD1 (6 bases). Trimming pared 5 bases from V and 3 bases from J, leaving 13 bases between. The V gene's germline CDR1 is SNHLY and CDR2 FYNNEI. The CDR3 spans 15 residues.

V and J are TRBV13 and TRBJ2-6; TRBD2 matches at 8 bases. The trim removed 3 bases at V and 2 bases at J, leaving 6 bases unmatched. Per germline, CDR1 PRHDT and CDR2 FYEKMQ (reference sequence). This CDR3 comprises 17 residues. The CDR3 nucleotides are TGTGCCAGCAGCTTGGAGCGGGGGACGGCTGGGGCCAACGTCCTGACTTTC. Translation gives CASSLERGTAGANVLTF.

The chain uses TRBV19 and TRBJ2-1, with D possibly matching TRBD1 (6 bases). The V gene lost 7 bases and the J gene lost 1 base, with 11 bases spanning the gap. Germline loops: CDR1 LNHDA, CDR2 SQIVND (reference sequence). The CDR3 extends over 14 amino acids. CDR3 in DNA: TGTGCCAGTACTCGACAGGCTTCCTACAATGAGCAGTTCTTC. Encoded protein: CASTRQASYNEQFF.

The rearrangement joins TRBV21-1 to TRBJ1-1; the tabulated D call, TRBD1, remains unverified against the DNA. TRBV21-1 is a known pseudogene. The CDR3 contains 18 residues. In DNA, the CDR3 is TGTGCCAGCAGCAAAACCGGTGCGAGGGGACAGGGGTTGCCTGAAGCTTTCTTT. This gives the protein CASSKTGARGQGLPEAFF.

This chain links TRBV7-2 with TRBJ2-7; D call uncertain. V was cut by 5 bases and J by 2 bases, with 10 bases left in between. Germline V CDR1 and CDR2: SGHTA, FQGNSA. The CDR3 totals 13 residues. CDR3 protein: CASSVPGPYEQYF. Here the CDR3 DNA reads TGTGCCAGCAGCGTGCCGGGTCCCTACGAGCAGTACTTC.

The J gene is TRBJ1-3, the V gene TRBV12-3 or TRBV12-4; D is unclear. The CDR3 is 13 residues long. The germline V and J ends were trimmed by 7 bases and 2 bases, with 9 bases remaining between them. The CDR3 DNA sequence: TGTGCCAGCACGGTCTCGCCTGGAAACACCATATATTTT. Translation gives CASTVSPGNTIYF.

This rearrangement joins TRBV10-3 to TRBJ2-3; 7 nucleotides match TRBD2. The CDR3 has 14 residues. Germline-derived CDR1 and CDR2 are ENHRY and SYGVKD. After removal of 6 bases from V and 0 bases from J, the junction contained 3 bases not matched to a gene. The CDR3 DNA reads TGTGCCATCAGCGCAGCGGGGAGCACAGATACGCAGTATTTT. Amino acid sequence: CAISAAGSTDTQYF.

This chain uses TRBV19 with TRBJ2-2; 10 bases map to TRBD1. CDR1 and CDR2 from the germline V gene are LNHDA and SQIVND (reference sequence). V shed 4 bases, J shed 0 bases, and the junction held 17 bases outside the gene matches. The CDR3 runs to 21 residues. This CDR3 is CASSTRGTGVGVTSNTGELFF. Written as DNA, the CDR3 is TGTGCCAGTAGTACGCGCGGGACAGGGGTCGGAGTAACGTCGAACACCGGGGAGCTGTTTTTT.

The V and J genes are TRBV19 and TRBJ1-1; D unclear. Germline V gene sequence: CDR1 LNHDA, CDR2 SQIVND (reference sequence). V shed 6 bases and J shed 1 base, with 9 bases lying between them. The length of the CDR3 is 13 residues. The CDR3 is CASRTRENTEAFF. The CDR3 bases are TGTGCCAGTAGAACTAGGGAGAACACTGAAGCTTTCTTT.

The gene calls are TRBV13 and TRBJ2-1; 7 bases agree with TRBD2. Trimming cost V 0 bases and J 6 bases; bases outside gene matches: 11. CDR1 is PRHDT and CDR2 is FYEKMQ in the germline V gene (reference sequence). The CDR3 has 17 amino acids. The CDR3 DNA reads as TGTGCCAGCAGCTTAGGGAACGGGAGGACCTCTCCCAATGAGCAGTTCTTC. Translated: CASSLGNGRTSPNEQFF.

The genes are TRBV27 and TRBJ1-2; TRBD1 matches at 8 bases. Germline values: CDR1 MNHEY, CDR2 SMNVEV (reference sequence). The CDR3 is 15 residues long. J gave up 2 bases and V 5 bases, and 7 bases lay outside the gene matches. CDR3 residues: CASSPRQGTNYGYTF. The CDR3 DNA reads as TGTGCCAGCAGTCCCCGACAGGGGACGAACTATGGCTACACCTTC.

To note about this clone: Additional DNA sequences in this sample encode the identical CDR3. The genes are TRBV5-1 and TRBJ1-2; weak D call: TRBD1 (5 bases). Trimming left V 4 bases short and J 2 bases short, with 9 bases between. The CDR3 consists of 13 residues. Looked up from germline, CDR1 is SGHRS and CDR2 is YFSETQ. The chain's CDR3 is CASSPTGNYGYTF. Written as DNA, the CDR3 is TGCGCCAGCAGCCCTACAGGAAACTATGGCTACACCTTC.

The V gene is TRBV7-9, the J gene TRBJ2-7, with D perhaps matching TRBD2 (5 bases). The CDR3 has 15 amino acids. Trimming took 5 bases from V and 9 from J, leaving 23 bases between them. Per germline, CDR1 SEHNR and CDR2 FQNEAQ (reference sequence). The CDR3 reads CASSKDSAGGLAQYF. The DNA for the CDR3 is TGTGCCAGCAGCAAAGACTCCGCGGGCGGTCTCGCGCAGTACTTC.

The chain couples TRBV5-1 to TRBJ2-5, with 10 bases that match TRBD2. V shed 1 base, J shed 2 bases, and the junction held 5 bases outside the gene matches. CDR1 is SGHRS and CDR2 is YFSETQ in the germline V gene. The CDR3 sequence is 16 residues long. CDR3 protein: CASSLSPAGGQETQYF. CDR3 DNA sequence: TGCGCCAGCAGCTTGAGCCCAGCGGGGGGGCAAGAGACCCAGTACTTC.